A selection of T cell receptor beta chains follows, all from one sample in a study of CD8+CD57+ T cells in acquired aplastic anemia. TCRdb redid the calling of the reads with MiXCR, one entry per CDR3 protein. This table has about 160,000 distinct CDR3 sequences, 60% to 80% appearing once. Sequenced: sorted CD4+, CD8+, or CD8+CD57+ T cells (not recorded which) from PBMCs. The receptor source for this set is a human donor with aplastic anemia. Each CDR3 is given with its conserved first and last residue. A D gene is named only where the DNA matches it firmly. Rows give clone size only sometimes, using once, few, many, or a class for an expanded clone.

D gene,J gene,V gene,clone size,CDR3 DNA,CDR3 protein
-,TRBJ2-3,TRBV7-6,-,TGTGCCAGCAGCTTAGAAGGGACTGTCACAGATACGCAGTATTTT,CASSLEGTVTDTQYF
-,TRBJ2-5,TRBV7-9,-,TGTGCCCGCAGCTTACGACAGCAAGAGACCCAGTACTTC,CARSLRQQETQYF
-,TRBJ2-5,TRBV7-2,few,TGTGCCAGCAGTTCCTGGGGGGTGGAGACCCAGTACTTC,CASSSWGVETQYF
TRBD1,TRBJ2-1,TRBV19,-,TGTGCCAGTAGTATGCAGGGGGCCAACAATGAGCAGTTCTTC,CASSMQGANNEQFF
-,TRBJ2-2,TRBV7-2,few,TGTGCCAGCAGCTTACCTGGGCCCGGGGAGCTGTTTTTT,CASSLPGPGELFF
-,TRBJ2-1,TRBV12-5,-,TGTGCTAGTGGTTTGGTACTCGGGGGCGAGGTCGGGGAGCTGTTCTTC,CASGLVLGGEVGELFF
-,TRBJ1-1,TRBV29-1,-,TGCAGCGTTGGCAGCGTATCGAACACTGAAGCTTTCTTT,CSVGSVSNTEAFF
-,TRBJ2-5,TRBV29-1,-,TGCAGCGTTGTTGGCAGGGAGGTTGAGACCCAGTACTTC,CSVVGREVETQYF
TRBD2,TRBJ2-1,TRBV5-1,-,TGCGCCAGCAGCCCCGGGACTAGCGGGAGAATGAATGAGCAGTTCTTC,CASSPGTSGRMNEQFF
TRBD2,TRBJ2-5,TRBV9,-,TGTGCCAGCAGCGCCACCCCGACTAGCGGCCAAGAGACCCAGTACTTC,CASSATPTSGQETQYF
-,TRBJ2-5,TRBV15,-,TGTGCCACCAGCAGAGGAGGGATAGTCAGCGGGGAGACCCAGTACTTC,CATSRGGIVSGETQYF
-,TRBJ2-5,TRBV20-1,medium-sized,TGCAGTGCTAGAGGGGGGACGGAACAAGAGACCCAGTACTTC,CSARGGTEQETQYF
-,TRBJ2-2,TRBV6-4,-,TGTGCCAGCAGTGACGTAGGGGTCACCGGGGAGCTGTTTTTT,CASSDVGVTGELFF
TRBD1,TRBJ2-2,TRBV6-4,few,TGTGCCAGCAGCCCGACAGGGGGAGACACCGGGGAGCTGTTTTTT,CASSPTGGDTGELFF
-,TRBJ1-3,TRBV4-1,many,TGCGCCAGCAGCCAAGATTGGGGGGTCTCTGGAAACACCATATATTTT,CASSQDWGVSGNTIYF
TRBD1,TRBJ1-2,TRBV11-2,-,TGTGCCAGCAGCGGCCGGGACAGCAATTCTAACTATGGCTGCACCTTC,CASSGRDSNSNYGCTF
TRBD2,TRBJ2-2,TRBV2,-,TGTGCCAGCAGCCTAGGACTAGCGAACGGGGAGCTGTTTTTT,CASSLGLANGELFF
-,TRBJ2-1,TRBV7-3,few,TGTGCCAGCAGCATCAATAACAATGAGCAGTTCTTC,CASSINNNEQFF
-,TRBJ2-3,TRBV20-1,-,TGCAGTGCACCGGGGAGCACAGATACGCAGTATTTT,CSAPGSTDTQYF
-,TRBJ2-7,TRBV9,-,TGTGCCAGCAGCCCCTACCAGCCGTCCTACGAGCAGTACTTC,CASSPYQPSYEQYF
-,TRBJ2-7,TRBV7-8,-,TGTGCCAGCAGCTTAAGGGTGGGGGGCTCCTACGAGCAGTACTTC,CASSLRVGGSYEQYF
-,TRBJ1-1,TRBV20-1,-,TGCAGTGCTAGGCGGGTCAGGGCGGACACTGAAGCTTTCTTT,CSARRVRADTEAFF
TRBD1,TRBJ1-6,TRBV12-3/TRBV12-4,-,TGTGCCAGCAGTCAGGGGGTAGGTAATTCACCCCTCCACTTT,CASSQGVGNSPLHF
-,TRBJ1-4,TRBV29-1,few,TGCAGCGTTGGAGGGCCTACTCTATATGAAAAACTGTTTTTT,CSVGGPTLYEKLFF
TRBD2,TRBJ2-2,TRBV24-1,-,TGTGCCACCAGTGAGCGGGAGGACACCGGGGAGCTGTTTTTT,CATSEREDTGELFF
TRBD1,TRBJ1-2,TRBV7-3,-,TGTGCCAGCAGCTTATCAGGGGGCGACGGCTACACCTTC,CASSLSGGDGYTF
-,TRBJ1-1,TRBV10-2,-,TGCGCCAGCAGTGAATTGAACACTGAAGCTTTCTTT,CASSELNTEAFF
-,TRBJ1-2,TRBV15,-,TGTGCCACCAGCAGAGATGGGAGGGTGAAATTCTATGGCTACACCTTC,CATSRDGRVKFYGYTF
-,TRBJ2-2,TRBV2,-,TGTGCCAGCACCTCAATGGGGAGGAACGCCGGGGAGCTGTTTTTT,CASTSMGRNAGELFF